Included here is one T cell receptor beta chain sequence, with context. This clonotype was detected only a few times. Its target antigen remains unknown. No much larger clone exists at a distance of one base, and base qualities are not known. These reads were obtained on an Illumina HiSeq 1500. TCRdb passed the public sequencing reads through fastp at Q25 and MiXCR, retaining productive beta sequences. One record per CDR3 amino acid sequence lists the most common genes and DNA. Present in this sample are over 450,000 distinct CDR3 sequences, roughly 10% of which were seen just once. The ten largest make up about a tenth of the sample. From cysteine to phenylalanine, the CDR3 is 17 amino acids long. The retained sequence is limited to the CDR3, 51 bases, with the frame set at the first base. Trimming removed 0 bases from V and 6 bases from J; the gene matches leave 6 bases unexplained. Per the germline V gene (reference sequence), LNHNV is the CDR1 and YYDKDF is the CDR2.

The data stem from a study of T cell repertoires in cytomegalovirus infection (dated by TCRdb to between 2018 and 2021). With respect to the entire study: Donor HLA type was relevant to the analysis, because carriage of CMV infection together with the matching HLA type was indicated by public TCR beta signatures.

Broader findings and caveats from the paper: The ex vivo response was dominated by HLA-C-restricted CMV-specific TCR beta clonotypes, which also provided the single most frequent clonotype in two of eight donors. Carriers of CMV infection plus the relevant HLA type were discriminated by the cumulative frequency of public TCR beta family members in the study cohort and in an independent approximately 360-donor cohort.

The V and J genes are TRBV15 and TRBJ2-2; TRBD2 fits 11 bases in the junction. The specimen was PBMCs. This clonotype was sampled from a human donor in good health (CMV status not recorded). Some clones in this sample may be carry-over from other donors' samples. The DNA sequence is as follows: TGTGCCACCAGCAGAGAACTAGCGGGAGCGTCTCCCGGGGAGCTGTTTTTT. It specifies CATSRELAGASPGELFF.